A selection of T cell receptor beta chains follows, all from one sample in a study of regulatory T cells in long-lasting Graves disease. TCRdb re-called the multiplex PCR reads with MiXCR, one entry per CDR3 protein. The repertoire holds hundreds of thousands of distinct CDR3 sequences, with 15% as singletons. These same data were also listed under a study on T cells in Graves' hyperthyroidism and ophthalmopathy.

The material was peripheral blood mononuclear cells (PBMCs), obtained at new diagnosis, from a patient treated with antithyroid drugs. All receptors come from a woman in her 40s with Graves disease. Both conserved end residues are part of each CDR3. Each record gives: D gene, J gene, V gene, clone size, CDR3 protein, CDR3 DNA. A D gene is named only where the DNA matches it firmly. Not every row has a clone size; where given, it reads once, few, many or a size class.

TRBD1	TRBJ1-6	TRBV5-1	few	CASSSTGYGSPLHF	TGCGCCAGCAGCTCGACAGGGTATGGGTCACCCCTCCACTTT
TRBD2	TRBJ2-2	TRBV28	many	CASSLETSGLGNTGELFF	TGTGCCAGCAGTTTGGAGACTAGCGGCCTGGGGAACACCGGGGAGCTGTTTTTT
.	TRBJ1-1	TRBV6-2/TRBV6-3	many	CASSYRTVALVFF	TGTGCCAGCAGTTATCGGACAGTCGCTTTGGTTTTCTTT
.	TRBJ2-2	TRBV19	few	CASSILYTGELFF	TGTGCCAGTAGTATCCTGTACACCGGGGAGCTGTTTTTT
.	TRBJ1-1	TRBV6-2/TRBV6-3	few	CASSYSDGGEAFF	TGTGCCAGCAGTTACTCGGACGGCGGTGAAGCTTTCTTT
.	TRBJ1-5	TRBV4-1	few	CASSQLPAPAGNQPQHF	TGCGCCAGCAGCCAACTCCCAGCGCCAGCCGGCAATCAGCCCCAGCATTTT
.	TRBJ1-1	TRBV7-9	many	CASSLSLRVATGPGEAFF	TGTGCCAGCAGCTTATCTTTACGGGTAGCAACGGGGCCCGGTGAAGCTTTCTTT
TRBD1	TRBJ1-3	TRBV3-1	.	CASSQDTGASGNTIYF	TGTGCCAGCAGCCAAGATACAGGGGCCTCTGGAAACACCATATATTTT
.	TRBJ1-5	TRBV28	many	CASTPHGRLPQHF	TGTGCCAGCACCCCCCACGGCCGGTTGCCCCAGCATTTT
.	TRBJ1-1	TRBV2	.	CASKRDMNTEAFF	TGTGCCAGCAAGCGGGACATGAACACTGAAGCTTTCTTT
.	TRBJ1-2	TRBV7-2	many	CASSSASGWGDYTF	TGTGCCAGCAGCTCGGCGTCGGGGTGGGGAGACTACACCTTC
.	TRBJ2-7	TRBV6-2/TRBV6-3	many	CASSIAYEQYF	TGTGCCAGCAGTATAGCCTACGAGCAGTACTTC
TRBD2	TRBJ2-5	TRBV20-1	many	CSAFLGLAGLETQYF	TGCAGTGCTTTCCTTGGACTAGCGGGACTGGAGACCCAGTACTTC
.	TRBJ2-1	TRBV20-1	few	CSATKGYEQFF	TGCAGTGCTACAAAGGGGTATGAGCAGTTCTTC
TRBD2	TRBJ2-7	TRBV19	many	CASSRTSGRSYEQYF	TGTGCCAGTAGTCGGACTAGCGGGAGGAGCTACGAGCAGTACTTC
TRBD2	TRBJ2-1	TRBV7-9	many	CASSRGLAGPKYNEQFF	TGTGCCAGCAGCCGGGGACTAGCGGGACCTAAGTACAATGAGCAGTTCTTC
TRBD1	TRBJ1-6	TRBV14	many	CASSFDRGPSPLHF	TGTGCCAGCAGCTTCGACAGGGGACCTTCACCCCTCCACTTT
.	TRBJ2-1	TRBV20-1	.	CSARQGTYNEQFF	TGCAGTGCCAGACAAGGTACCTACAATGAGCAGTTCTTC
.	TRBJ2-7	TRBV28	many	CASSLYEASLSYEQYF	TGTGCCAGCAGTTTATACGAGGCCTCTCTCTCCTACGAGCAGTACTTC
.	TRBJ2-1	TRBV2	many	CASGRDIRNEQFF	TGTGCCAGCGGGCGGGACATCCGGAATGAGCAGTTCTTC
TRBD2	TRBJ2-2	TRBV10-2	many	CASSSSFRVAGKGELFF	TGCGCCAGCAGCAGCAGCTTCCGTGTAGCGGGCAAAGGGGAGCTGTTTTTT
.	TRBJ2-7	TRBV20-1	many	CSARDRQYISYEQYF	TGCAGTGCTAGAGATCGGCAATATATTTCCTACGAGCAGTACTTC
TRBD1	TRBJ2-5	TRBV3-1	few	CASSQRAGQVEGETQYF	TGTGCCAGCAGCCAACGCGCGGGACAGGTAGAAGGGGAGACCCAGTACTTC
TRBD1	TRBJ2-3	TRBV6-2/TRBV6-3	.	CASSRTGDVTDTQYF	TGTGCCAGCAGCAGGACAGGCGACGTCACAGATACGCAGTATTTT
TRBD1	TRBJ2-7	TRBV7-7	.	CASSSTGFSEQYF	TGTGCTAGCAGCTCGACAGGGTTCAGCGAGCAGTACTTC
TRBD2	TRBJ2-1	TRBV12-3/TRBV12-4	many	CASSLGGGRVYNEQFF	TGTGCCAGCAGTTTGGGCGGCGGGAGGGTCTACAATGAGCAGTTCTTC
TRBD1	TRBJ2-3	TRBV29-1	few	CSVERDRSTDTQYF	TGCAGCGTTGAACGGGACAGGAGCACAGATACGCAGTATTTT
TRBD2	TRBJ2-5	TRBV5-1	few	CASSLGTSGFQETQYF	TGCGCCAGCAGCTTAGGGACTAGCGGGTTCCAAGAGACCCAGTACTTC
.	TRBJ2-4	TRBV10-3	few	CAISVGEAKNIQYF	TGTGCCATCAGTGTGGGCGAGGCCAAAAACATTCAGTACTTC